This entry lists 5 T cell receptor beta chains sequenced from one sample in a study of blood T cell repertoires in COVID-19. This table comes from immunoSEQ multiplex PCR, and its TCRdb copy is limited to in-frame clones, with some not included. The profile shows some 300,000 clones, approximately 88% of them singletons. The specimen sequenced was PBMCs or T cells enriched from blood (not recorded which). All receptors come from a woman aged 30 to 39 who had recovered from COVID-19.

The chain has TRBV7-9 and TRBJ2-3; maybe TRBD2 (6 bases). Germline V gene lookup returns CDR1 SEHNR and CDR2 FQNEAQ (reference sequence). The CDR3 has 14 amino acids. The V gene lost 11 bases and the J gene lost 1 base, with 16 bases spanning the gap. The CDR3: CAGLGTWGTDTQYF. DNA for the CDR3: TGTGCCGGGCTCGGGACTTGGGGCACAGATACGCAGTATTTT. Based on the CDR3 plus reference TRBV7-9 and TRBJ2-3, the full variable domain is DTGVSQNPRHKITKRGQNVTFRCDPISEHNRLYWYRQTLGQGPEFLTYFQNEAQLEKSRLLSDRFSAERPKGSFSTLEIQRTEQGDSAMYLCAGLGTWGTDTQYFGPGTRLTVL.

CDR3 nucleotide sequence: TGTGCCAGTAGAGCGGGAGGGGGAGATGAGCAGTTCTTC. Protein sequence: CASRAGGGDEQFF. The V and J genes are TRBV3-1 (or the pseudogene TRBV3-2) and TRBJ2-1; 10 bases align to TRBD2. The CDR3 is made up of 13 amino acids. Germline CDR1 and CDR2: LGHDT and YNNKEL (reference sequence). With 9 bases clipped from V and 8 bases from J, the junction kept 7 bases outside the gene matches.

This chain connects TRBV28 to TRBJ2-3; maybe TRBD1 (6 bases). The V and J ends lost 2 bases and 5 bases respectively, with 17 bases between them. CDR1 and CDR2 (germline): MDHEN, SYDVKM. The CDR3 loop spans 16 amino acids. DNA of the CDR3: TGTGCCAGCAGTTTAGGGCCGCAGGGGCCTCGAGATACGCAGTATTTT. Translated: CASSLGPQGPRDTQYF.

The V and J genes are TRBV7-2 and TRBJ1-2; TRBD1 is a possible D gene (6 bases). Deletions cut 6 bases from V and 0 bases from J, with 8 bases between. The germline gives CDR1 SGHTA, CDR2 FQGNSA. The CDR3 spans 13 residues. The CDR3 bases are TGTGCCAGCAGTAGGGGGACTAACTATGGCTACACCTTC. Encoded protein: CASSRGTNYGYTF.

The rearrangement links TRBV6-2 or TRBV6-3 to TRBJ2-2; weak D call: TRBD2 (7 bases). V was pared by 1 base and J by 5 bases, with 14 bases between. The CDR3 extends over 16 amino acids. Germline CDR1 reads MNHEY; CDR2 reads SVGEGT. CDR3 region: CASSYWGGRSTGELFF. CDR3 sequence (DNA): TGTGCCAGCAGTTACTGGGGGGGCCGAAGTACCGGGGAGCTGTTTTTT.